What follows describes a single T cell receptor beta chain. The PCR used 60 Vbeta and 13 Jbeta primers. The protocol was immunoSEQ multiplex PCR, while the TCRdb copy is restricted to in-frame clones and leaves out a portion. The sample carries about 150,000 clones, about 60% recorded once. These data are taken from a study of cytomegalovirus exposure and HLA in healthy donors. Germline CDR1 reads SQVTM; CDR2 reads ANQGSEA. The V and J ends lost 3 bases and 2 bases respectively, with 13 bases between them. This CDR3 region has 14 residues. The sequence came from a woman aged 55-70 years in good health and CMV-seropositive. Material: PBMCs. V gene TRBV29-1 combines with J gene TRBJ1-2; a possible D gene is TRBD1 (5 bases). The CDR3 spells CSVEARGSNYGYTF. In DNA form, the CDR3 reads TGCAGCGTTGAGGCGCGGGGCTCCAACTATGGCTACACCTTC.